Detailed here is one T cell receptor (beta chain). V was cut by 3 bases and J by 4 bases, with 7 bases left in between. Per the germline V gene, CDR1 is GTSNPN and CDR2 is SVGIG (reference sequence). The length of the CDR3 is 12 residues. This record comes from a study of T cell responses to AZD1222 COVID-19 vaccine. This table comes from immunoSEQ multiplex PCR, and its TCRdb copy is limited to in-frame clones, with some not included. This table has 150,000 to 200,000 clones, 92% appearing once. V gene TRBV30 combines with J gene TRBJ1-3; D remains unclear. This specimen consisted of peripheral blood, obtained 28 days after the second AZD1222 dose. The clonotype originates from an adult who received the AZD1222 COVID-19 vaccine. The CDR3 loop reads CAWRLGGNTIYF. CDR3 nucleotide sequence: TGTGCCTGGAGGCTAGGAGGAAACACCATATATTTT.